Below, 29 T cell receptor beta chains from the same sample are listed, as sequenced in a study of T-cell memory formation after mild COVID-19. One entry per CDR3 protein, called by TCRdb with MiXCR from the 5' RACE reads. The sample carries over 300,000 distinct CDR3 sequences, around a fifth recorded once. Input material: PBMCs or a T cell subset sorted from them (not recorded which). The receptor source for this set is a man between 18 and 35 years old who had mild COVID-19 (a few samples of this study predate the infection). Cell type and time point are not known.

This chain connects TRBV6-5 to TRBJ1-3; possibly TRBD1 for D (5 bases). CDR3 length equals 14 residues. CDR1 and CDR2 from the germline V gene are MNHEY and SVGAGI. Between the trimmed V and J ends, which lost 3 bases and 2 bases, there was a span of 8 bases. The CDR3 sequence: CASSYQGTGNTIYF. The CDR3 coding sequence is TGTGCCAGCAGTTATCAGGGTACTGGAAACACCATATATTTT.

There are a few counts of this clonotype. This chain connects TRBV7-9 to TRBJ2-7, with 9 bases fitting TRBD1. The CDR3 is made up of 14 amino acids. Germline V gene lookup returns CDR1 SEHNR and CDR2 FQNEAQ (reference sequence). V lost 5 bases to trimming and J lost 6 bases; unmatched junction nucleotides: 8. The CDR3 reads CASSRAGTGLEQYF. The CDR3 DNA sequence: TGTGCCAGCAGCCGAGCCGGGACAGGGCTCGAGCAGTACTTC.

This clonotype occurred a few times. The chain combines TRBV30 with TRBJ1-2; TRBD1 agrees at 8 bases. Germline-derived CDR1 and CDR2 are GTSNPN and SVGIG (reference sequence). Trimming at V came to 3 bases and at J to 4 bases, leaving 10 bases not matched to a gene. The length of the CDR3 is 15 residues. The CDR3 sequence: CAWSPGQGVIYGYTF. The CDR3 DNA sequence: TGTGCCTGGAGCCCCGGACAGGGAGTTATCTATGGCTACACCTTC.

V and J are TRBV11-3 and TRBJ2-1, with D tentatively TRBD1 (6 bases). Trimming stripped 5 bases from V and 10 bases from J, with 15 bases between. The germline V gene has CDR1 SGHNT and CDR2 YENEEA. CDR3 length: 13 amino acids. As DNA, the CDR3 is TGTGCCAGCAGCACAGGGTATACGCCGGAGCAGTTCTTC. It is translated as CASSTGYTPEQFF.

Only a few counts were recorded for this clonotype. This chain links TRBV29-1 with TRBJ2-1, with D tentatively TRBD1 or TRBD2 (5 bases each). V was cut by 3 bases and J by 3 bases, with 12 bases left in between. CDR1 SQVTM and CDR2 ANQGSEA come from the germline V gene. The CDR3 has 14 residues. CDR3 DNA sequence: TGCAGCGTTGACGGGGACCCAAGCTACAATGAGCAGTTCTTC. Protein sequence: CSVDGDPSYNEQFF.

This clonotype was counted at least ten times. The chain couples TRBV7-9 to TRBJ2-3; 10 nucleotides align to TRBD2. After removal of 5 bases from V and 7 bases from J, the junction contained 9 bases not matched to a gene. CDR3 length equals 15 residues. Germline V gene sequence: CDR1 SEHNR, CDR2 FQNEAQ (reference sequence). The CDR3 loop reads CASSPLAGASNTQYF. CDR3 bases: TGTGCCAGCAGCCCCCTAGCGGGGGCTTCCAATACGCAGTATTTT.

This clonotype was counted between two and nine times. The chain joins TRBV10-3 to TRBJ1-1, with no clear D. The CDR3 sequence is 13 residues long. V lost 6 bases, J lost 5 bases, and 13 bases lay in between. Germline CDR1 reads ENHRY; CDR2 reads SYGVKD. The CDR3 DNA reads TGTGCCATCAGGGGAGGTGTGAGGACTGAAGCTTTCTTT. Amino acid sequence: CAIRGGVRTEAFF.

This clonotype was recorded many times. This chain joins TRBV20-1 and TRBJ2-3, with no clear D. CDR1 and CDR2 from the germline V gene are DFQATT and SNEGSKA (reference sequence). The CDR3 is 13 amino acids. V was clipped by 6 bases and J by 2 bases, with 12 bases between them. DNA for the CDR3: TGCAGTGCGGTGCCCGGTATCACAGATACGCAGTATTTT. Protein sequence: CSAVPGITDTQYF.

This chain joins TRBV20-1 and TRBJ2-1; D ambiguous. There are 13 residues in the CDR3. Trimming stripped 2 bases from V and 4 bases from J, with 9 bases between. Germline-derived CDR1 and CDR2 are DFQATT and SNEGSKA (reference sequence). The CDR3 protein is CSARIGLYNEQFF. CDR3 nucleotides: TGCAGTGCTAGAATCGGGCTTTACAATGAGCAGTTCTTC.

The chain carries TRBV4-1 and TRBJ2-5; TRBD2 might be the D (5 bases). Between the trimmed V and J ends, which lost 0 bases and 3 bases, there was a span of 11 bases. The CDR3 runs 15 residues. Germline V CDR1 and CDR2: MGHRA, YSYEKL. Here the CDR3 reads CASSQDLRVEETQYF. The CDR3 coding sequence is TGCGCCAGCAGCCAAGATCTGCGGGTTGAAGAGACCCAGTACTTC.

The J gene is TRBJ2-7, the V gene TRBV29-1; D might be TRBD1 (5 bases). The ends were cut back, 6 bases at V and 5 bases at J, with 14 bases in the middle. CDR1 and CDR2 (germline): SQVTM, ANQGSEA. The CDR3 consists of 12 residues. CDR3 coding DNA: TGCAGCGTAAACCCGACAGATAACGAGCAGTACTTC. Amino acids: CSVNPTDNEQYF.

On this clonotype: At one boundary the junction diverges from the germline segment, which might be a read error. This chain links TRBV5-1 with TRBJ1-1; D call uncertain. The CDR3 is 11 residues long. Looked up from germline, CDR1 is SGHRS and CDR2 is YFSETQ. The CDR3 loop reads CASSLGRDALF. The CDR3 region has the DNA TGCGCCAGCAGCTTAGGCAGAGACGCTTTATTT.

This clonotype showed up just a few times. The genes are TRBV18 and TRBJ1-6; no clear D. CDR1 is KGHSH and CDR2 is LQKENI in the germline V gene. V was shortened by 3 bases and J by 9 bases, with 6 bases between the two germline ends. The CDR3 length is 12 residues. The CDR3 protein is CASSPSTSPLHF. Here the CDR3 DNA reads TGTGCCAGCTCACCCTCGACTTCACCCCTCCACTTT.

This clonotype has only a few counts. J is TRBJ2-1 and V is TRBV30, with TRBD2 matching 10 bases. Trimming at V came to 0 bases and at J to 0 bases, leaving 8 bases not matched to a gene. This CDR3 has 18 amino acids. Germline loops: CDR1 GTSNPN, CDR2 SVGIG (reference sequence). The CDR3 is CAWSVWTSGPSSYNEQFF. DNA of the CDR3: TGTGCCTGGAGTGTATGGACTAGCGGACCGAGCTCCTACAATGAGCAGTTCTTC.

The chain couples TRBV6-2 or TRBV6-3 to TRBJ2-7, with 7 bases identical to TRBD1. V was pared by 5 bases and J by 6 bases, with 10 bases of the junction left unmatched. The CDR3 sequence is 14 residues long. In germline, CDR1 is MNHEY, CDR2 SVGEGT. CDR3 DNA: TGTGCCAGCAGTCGGCTGACAGGGATTCGCGAGCAGTACGTC. Translated: CASSRLTGIREQYV.

This clonotype was seen a few times. The chain is built from TRBV19 and TRBJ1-2; D remains ambiguous. The CDR3 has 13 residues. V shed 5 bases and J shed 7 bases, with 14 bases lying between them. Germline CDR1 is LNHDA and CDR2 is SQIVND (reference sequence). CDR3 coding DNA: TGTGCCAGTAGTTCGACGACTAGGGCTGGCTACACCTTC. Amino acid sequence: CASSSTTRAGYTF.

This chain's CDR3 is CASSPDDTGAYEQYF. The CDR3 DNA follows: TGTGCCAGCAGCCCCGATGACACAGGGGCCTACGAGCAGTACTTC. The chain uses TRBV3-1 and TRBJ2-7; 7 bases align to TRBD1. Per the germline V gene, CDR1 is LGHDT and CDR2 is YNNKEL (reference sequence). With V trimmed by 4 bases and J by 2 bases, 8 bases remained unmatched. The CDR3 contains 15 residues.

In this sample, this clonotype turned up a few times. This chain links TRBV3-1 with TRBJ2-5; D is ambiguous. CDR1 and CDR2 (germline): LGHDT, YNNKEL (reference sequence). V gave up 1 base and J gave up 7 bases, with 4 bases separating them. The CDR3 totals 11 residues. The CDR3 protein is CASSQGLTQYF. The CDR3 DNA reads as TGTGCCAGCAGCCAAGGGCTGACCCAGTACTTC.

The J gene is TRBJ2-2, the V gene TRBV6-2 or TRBV6-3; tentatively, D is TRBD2 (5 bases). Trimming cost V 11 bases and J 0 bases, with 10 bases left between them. The CDR3 consists of 13 residues. Germline assignment: CDR1 MNHEY and CDR2 SVGEGT. This CDR3 reads CAAMEANTGELFF. The CDR3 nucleotides read TGTGCCGCAATGGAGGCGAACACCGGGGAGCTGTTTTTT.

The chain has TRBV11-2 and TRBJ2-7, with D maybe TRBD2 (6 bases). The CDR3 extends over 14 amino acids. CDR1 is SGHAT and CDR2 is FQNNGV in the germline V gene. Trimming stripped 3 bases from V and 3 bases from J, with 12 bases between. Written as DNA, the CDR3 is TGTGCCAGCAGCTTTTCCGACGGGGGCTACGAGCAGTACGTC. It yields the protein CASSFSDGGYEQYV.

The CDR3 region has the DNA TGTGCCAGCAGGGTGAGCCATGAGCAGTTCTTC. Translation: CASRVSHEQFF. The chain recombines TRBV7-9 with TRBJ2-1; no clear D. V was pared by 6 bases and J by 8 bases, with 8 bases between. Germline CDR1 SEHNR, CDR2 FQNEAQ (reference sequence). This CDR3 spans 11 amino acids.

This clonotype occurred a few times. The chain has TRBV5-1 and TRBJ1-1, with 8 bases aligning to TRBD1. V was clipped by 4 bases and J by 1 base; unmatched bases: 3. Per germline, CDR1 SGHRS and CDR2 YFSETQ. The CDR3 has 14 amino acids. The CDR3 sequence: CASSTQGGNTEAFF. CDR3 DNA sequence: TGCGCCAGCAGCACACAGGGGGGGAACACTGAAGCTTTCTTT. The full variable domain, with the rest looked up from reference TRBV5-1 and TRBJ1-1, is KAGVTQTPRYLIKTRGQQVTLSCSPISGHRSVSWYQQTPGQGLQFLFEYFSETQRNKGNFPGRFSGRQFSNSRSEMNVSTLELGDSALYLCASSTQGGNTEAFFGQGTRLTVV.

This clonotype came up a few times. The chain is built from TRBV28 and TRBJ2-5; D is ambiguous. The V and J ends lost 6 bases and 5 bases respectively, with 16 bases between them. Germline V gene sequence: CDR1 MDHEN, CDR2 SYDVKM. The CDR3 sequence is 14 residues long. The CDR3 DNA reads TGTGCCAGCAGCCGTTCTAGTCGCGCGGAGACCCAGTACTTC. Translation: CASSRSSRAETQYF.

This clonotype came up a few times. J is TRBJ1-1 and V is TRBV7-9, with D possibly being TRBD1 (6 bases). CDR1 SEHNR and CDR2 FQNEAQ come from the germline V gene (reference sequence). This CDR3 comprises 13 residues. Trimming left V 1 base short and J 5 bases short, with 8 bases between. CDR3 DNA sequence: TGTGCCAGCAGCTTAGATACAGGGACTGAAGCTTTCTTT. Amino acids: CASSLDTGTEAFF.

Only a few counts were recorded for this clonotype. This chain uses TRBV7-9 with TRBJ2-7; 8 bases align to TRBD1. Trimming cost V 5 bases and J 7 bases; bases outside gene matches: 10. Germline V lookup: CDR1 SEHNR, CDR2 FQNEAQ (reference sequence). CDR3 size: 14 residues. CDR3 region: CASSGGQGGEEQYF. CDR3 in DNA: TGTGCCAGCAGCGGCGGACAGGGCGGCGAGGAGCAGTACTTC.

J is TRBJ2-5 and V is TRBV5-5, with D unclear. V shed 4 bases and J shed 4 bases, with 14 bases lying between them. The germline V gene encodes CDR1 SGHKS and CDR2 YYEKEE (reference sequence). The CDR3 has 14 amino acids. As DNA, the CDR3 is TGTGCCAGCAGCGACGGTGCCAGTCCAGAGACCCAGTACTTC. Protein: CASSDGASPETQYF.

This clonotype was detected only a few times. V gene TRBV12-3 or TRBV12-4 combines with J gene TRBJ1-6; 7 bases are a match to TRBD1. There are 17 residues in the CDR3. Losses at the gene ends were 5 bases for V and 0 bases for J; bases not matched to a gene: 7. The CDR3 DNA follows: TGTGCCAGCAGTCGGGACAGCCTTGGCTCCTATAATTCACCCCTCCACTTT. Amino acid sequence: CASSRDSLGSYNSPLHF.

The V call is TRBV20-1, the J call TRBJ2-3, with unresolved D. Trimming left V 1 base short and J 4 bases short, with 12 bases between. The CDR3 consists of 14 residues. The germline CDR1 and CDR2 sequences are DFQATT and SNEGSKA (reference sequence). The CDR3 loop is CSARGPGRSDTQYF. Written as DNA, the CDR3 is TGCAGTGCTAGAGGCCCCGGCCGATCAGATACGCAGTATTTT.

This clonotype appeared a few times. This chain connects TRBV30 to TRBJ1-1; 9 bases map to TRBD1. Germline V gives CDR1 GTSNPN, CDR2 SVGIG (reference sequence). The trim removed 8 bases at V and 7 bases at J, leaving 11 bases unmatched. This CDR3 comprises 13 residues. The DNA of the CDR3 is TGTGCCCGGTCCGGGACAGGGATGGGTGAAGCTTTCTTT. It encodes CARSGTGMGEAFF.